Listed below are T cell receptor beta chains from one sample, sequenced in a study of memory CD4+ T cells and cytomegalovirus serostatus. Clones were sequenced by immunoSEQ multiplex PCR, and TCRdb holds only the in-frame ones, with some missing. Of around 53,000 clones in the sample, 80% were seen once. Sequenced material: memory CD4+ T cells from blood. The receptors here all came from an adult in good health and CMV-seropositive. CDR3s include the opening cysteine and the closing phenylalanine or tryptophan. D genes are given only for firm matches.

>TRBD1|TRBJ2-2|TRBV5-1
CASSLAGTGFTGELFF
>TRBD1|TRBJ2-7|TRBV4-2
CASSQEPGTAVEQYF
>.|TRBJ1-1|TRBV15
CATSRADSNTEAFF
>.|TRBJ2-7|TRBV11-2
CASSFAREYEQYF
>.|TRBJ2-3|TRBV6-4
CASSDTPGSADTQYF
>TRBD2|TRBJ2-5|TRBV11-3
CASSRQGLAEETQYF
>.|TRBJ2-3|TRBV27
CASSFPARPDTQYF
>TRBD1|TRBJ2-7|TRBV9
CASSTGTGLSYEQYF
>.|TRBJ2-1|TRBV2
CASSDKANPGQFF
>.|TRBJ2-2|TRBV7-8
CASRGGVNTGELFF
>.|TRBJ1-4|TRBV28
CASSGLTINEKLFF
>.|TRBJ2-1|TRBV5-6
CASSLGITLYNEQFF
>TRBD2|TRBJ2-5|TRBV30
CAWRPRAGTSGGPRSQETQYF
>.|TRBJ1-6|TRBV21-1
CASSKIQGARINSPLHF
>.|TRBJ1-4|TRBV5-1
CASSPQGQINEKLFF
>TRBD2|TRBJ2-7|TRBV18
CASSPLGTSGGGEQYF
>.|TRBJ2-1|TRBV29-1
CSVLGLDRAYNEQFF
>.|TRBJ2-7|TRBV7-2
CASSLEGMAAYEQYF
>TRBD1|TRBJ1-4|TRBV19
CASRETGRRGEKLFF
>.|TRBJ1-5|TRBV30
CAWSKAGTQPQHF
>.|TRBJ2-3|TRBV2
CASSGGKGSTDTQYF
>TRBD2|TRBJ2-1|TRBV18
CASSPPVTSGRSSYNEQFF
>TRBD1|TRBJ1-1|TRBV30
CAWRPRKGQGATEAFF
>.|TRBJ1-5|TRBV30
CAWSAGLGQPQHF
>.|TRBJ1-1|TRBV6-1
CASSITENTEAFF
>.|TRBJ2-5|TRBV19
CASSLGTSPETQYF
>.|TRBJ2-5|TRBV29-1
CSVGGGGQETQYF
>TRBD1|TRBJ1-2|TRBV6-1
CASSGRTGGGRGYGYTF
>.|TRBJ2-7|TRBV7-2
CASSLMWGPDEQYF
>.|TRBJ2-4|TRBV2
CASSKKPAGSTNIQYF
>.|TRBJ2-1|TRBV4-1
CASSFQGRDNEQFF
>.|TRBJ1-6|TRBV6-1
CASSLRDIQPPLHF
>TRBD1|TRBJ1-6|TRBV4-3
CASSQDTGGQISTPLHF
>.|TRBJ2-3|TRBV7-9
CASSLRQSSFDTQYF
>TRBD2|TRBJ2-1|TRBV28
CASSSLAGRDEQFF
>.|TRBJ2-7|TRBV2
CASSRRDNYEQYF
>TRBD2|TRBJ2-3|TRBV5-1
CASSLSLAGGTDTQYF
>TRBD2|TRBJ2-7|TRBV14
CASSQDRLASSYEQYF
>.|TRBJ2-1|TRBV30
CAWSVIAGFVNEQFF
>TRBD1|TRBJ1-5|TRBV18
CASSPGQNQPQHF